This T cell receptor (beta chain) was identified in a study of blood T cell repertoires in COVID-19. Turning to the study itself: PBMCs, B-cell-depleted T cells, or T cells were the source of the cDNA or gDNA that made up the material.

The table came from immunoSEQ multiplex PCR; TCRdb's copy has only in-frame clones and leaves some out. The sample yields 15,000 to 16,000 clones, 70% to 90% seen once. The V end was cut by 2 bases, the J end by 9 bases, with 14 bases between. Germline CDR1 and CDR2: GTSNPN and SVGIG (reference sequence). This CDR3 has 14 amino acids. The sequence was collected from a man between 65 and 80 years old in a cohort sampled during active COVID-19. Sequenced: peripheral blood. The chain links TRBV30 to TRBJ1-6; D not certain. The CDR3 protein is CAWSWEGVGSPLHF. For the CDR3, the DNA is TGTGCCTGGAGTTGGGAGGGAGTGGGTTCACCCCTCCACTTT. Drawing the rest from reference TRBV30 and TRBJ1-6, the complete variable domain is SQTIHQWPATLVQPVGSPLSLECTVEGTSNPNLYWYRQAAGRGLQLLFYSVGIGQISSEVPQNLSASRPQDRQFILSSKKLLLSDSGFYLCAWSWEGVGSPLHFGNGTRLTVT.